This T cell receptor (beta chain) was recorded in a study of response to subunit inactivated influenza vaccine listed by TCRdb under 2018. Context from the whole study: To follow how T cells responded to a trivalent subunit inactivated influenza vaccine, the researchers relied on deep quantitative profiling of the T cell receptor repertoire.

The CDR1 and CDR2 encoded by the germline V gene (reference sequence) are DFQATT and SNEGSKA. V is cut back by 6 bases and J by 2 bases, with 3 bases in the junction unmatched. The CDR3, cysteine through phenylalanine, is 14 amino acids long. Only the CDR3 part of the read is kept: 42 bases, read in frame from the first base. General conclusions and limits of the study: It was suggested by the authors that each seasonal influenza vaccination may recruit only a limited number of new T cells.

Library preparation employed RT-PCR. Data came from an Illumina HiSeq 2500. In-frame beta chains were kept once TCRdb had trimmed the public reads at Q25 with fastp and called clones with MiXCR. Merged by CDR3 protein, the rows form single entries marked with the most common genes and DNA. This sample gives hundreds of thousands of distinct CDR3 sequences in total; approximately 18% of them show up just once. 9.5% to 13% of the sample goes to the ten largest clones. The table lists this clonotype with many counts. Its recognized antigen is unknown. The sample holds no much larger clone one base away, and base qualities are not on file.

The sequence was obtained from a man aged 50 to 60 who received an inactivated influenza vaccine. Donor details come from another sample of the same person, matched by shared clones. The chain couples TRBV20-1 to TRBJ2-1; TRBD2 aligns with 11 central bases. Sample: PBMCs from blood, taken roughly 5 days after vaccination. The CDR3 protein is CSAPGLAAYNEQFF. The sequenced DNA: TGCAGTGCCCCGGGACTAGCGGCCTACAATGAGCAGTTCTTC.